Listed below are T cell receptor beta chains from one sample, sequenced in a study of T cell responses to AZD1222 COVID-19 vaccine. This table comes from immunoSEQ multiplex PCR, and its TCRdb copy is limited to in-frame clones, with some not included. The sample lists roughly 180,000 clones, 80% to 90% seen once, with 6.5% to 8.5% in the top ten. The source was peripheral blood, collected on day 0 of AZD1222 vaccination. The receptor source for this set is an adult in good health. Each CDR3 is given with its conserved first and last residue. A D gene is named only where the DNA matches it firmly. Rows give clone size only sometimes, using once, few, many, or a class for an expanded clone.

clone_size,j_call,v_call,cdr3_length,d_call,cdr3_aa,cdr3_nt
once,TRBJ2-5,TRBV7-2,13,NA,CASSSPGIKTQYF,TGTGCCAGCAGCTCACCAGGGATAAAGACCCAGTACTTC
NA,TRBJ1-2,TRBV6-1,13,TRBD1,CASSRDRDYGYTF,TGTGCCAGCAGCCGGGACAGGGACTATGGCTACACCTTC
NA,TRBJ2-7,TRBV30,12,NA,CAWSGGPGGQYF,TGTGCCTGGAGTGGCGGACCCGGGGGGCAGTACTTC
NA,TRBJ1-4,TRBV6-5,14,NA,CASRVTGVNEKLFF,TGTGCCAGCAGGGTTACAGGTGTAAATGAAAAACTGTTTTTT
NA,TRBJ2-7,TRBV6-5,11,NA,CASSTYNEQYF,TGTGCCAGCAGTACCTACAACGAGCAGTACTTC
few,TRBJ1-2,TRBV6-1,13,TRBD1,CASSDYRGGGYTF,TGTGCCAGCAGTGATTACAGGGGTGGCGGCTACACCTTC
NA,TRBJ2-1,TRBV9,15,NA,CASSVGGAAYNEQFF,TGTGCCAGCAGCGTAGGTGGGGCGGCTTACAATGAGCAGTTCTTC
NA,TRBJ2-7,TRBV28,14,NA,CASSYRDIQYEQYF,TGTGCCAGCAGTTACCGGGACATCCAATACGAGCAGTACTTC
NA,TRBJ2-7,TRBV15,13,NA,CATSRALSYEQYF,TGTGCCACCAGCAGGGCCCTCTCCTACGAGCAGTACTTC
NA,TRBJ2-1,TRBV7-3,15,NA,CASSLKEYPYNEQFF,TGTGCCAGCAGCTTAAAGGAGTACCCCTACAATGAGCAGTTCTTC
NA,TRBJ1-2,TRBV4-2,16,NA,CASSQLDLQAGYGYTF,TGTGCCAGCAGCCAGTTGGACCTGCAGGCTGGCTATGGCTACACCTTC
NA,TRBJ2-1,TRBV7-6,16,NA,CASSLVGEDPYNEQFF,TGTGCCAGCAGCTTAGTAGGGGAGGACCCATACAATGAGCAGTTCTTC
NA,TRBJ2-1,TRBV28,15,NA,CASRLTLISYNEQFF,TGTGCCAGCAGACTGACCCTGATCTCCTACAATGAGCAGTTCTTC
NA,TRBJ2-2,TRBV2,15,NA,CASSEQGRNTGELFF,TGTGCCAGCAGTGAACAAGGGAGAAACACCGGGGAGCTGTTTTTT
NA,TRBJ2-2,TRBV6-1,13,NA,CASSEFPTGELFF,TGTGCCAGCAGTGAATTCCCGACCGGGGAGCTGTTTTTT
NA,TRBJ2-1,TRBV6-5,14,NA,CASSTGWAYNEQFF,TGTGCCAGCAGTACGGGGTGGGCTTACAATGAGCAGTTCTTC
NA,TRBJ2-2,TRBV20-1,15,TRBD2,CSASLGLAYTGELFF,TGCAGTGCTAGTTTGGGACTAGCCTACACCGGGGAGCTGTTTTTT
NA,TRBJ1-5,TRBV6-5,15,TRBD1,CASSYLGRGDQPQHF,TGTGCCAGCAGTTACCTAGGCAGGGGGGATCAGCCCCAGCATTTT
NA,TRBJ2-1,TRBV11-2,15,TRBD2,CASSFYRPLAGAQFF,TGTGCCAGCAGCTTTTACCGACCTTTAGCGGGGGCGCAGTTCTTC
NA,TRBJ2-3,TRBV27,15,NA,CASSLGLGRPDTQYF,TGTGCCAGCAGTTTAGGTCTAGGCCGTCCAGATACGCAGTATTTT
NA,TRBJ2-1,TRBV28,15,NA,CASSSRLAPGNEQFF,TGTGCCAGCAGTTCCCGCCTTGCCCCAGGCAATGAGCAGTTCTTC
NA,TRBJ1-3,TRBV13,15,NA,CASSSGRFSGNTIYF,TGTGCCAGCAGCTCGGGACGCTTCTCTGGAAACACCATATATTTT
NA,TRBJ1-5,TRBV19,13,NA,CASSFRYNQPQHF,TGTGCCAGTAGTTTCAGGTACAATCAGCCCCAGCATTTT
NA,TRBJ2-5,TRBV5-1,16,TRBD2,CASSRALTGGGETQYF,TGCGCCAGCAGTCGTGCTTTAACGGGCGGGGGAGAGACCCAGTACTTC